Described below is a single T cell receptor beta chain sequence and its context. Its antigen remains unknown. The sample comes from a study of blood T cells in healthy people across ages. The study, taken as a whole, reports: The recorded TCR beta diversity per million T cells decreased in a roughly linear manner with age. Comparison with aged donors showed that long-lived donors had more naive CD4+ cells and higher diversity.

Primers used in a second PCR of about 7 to 12 cycles were a sample-barcoded 5' primer and a J-beta primer mix. Each cDNA molecule was tagged by a template-switch adaptor with 12 random nucleotides. TCRdb reanalysed the 5' RACE reads using MiXCR and keeps one entry per CDR3 protein. The data hold under 2 million distinct CDR3 sequences, with roughly a third observed a single time. Per the germline V gene, CDR1 is SGHVS and CDR2 is FQNEAQ. The CDR3 has 17 amino acids. The J segment lost 4 bases and the V segment lost 0 bases, leaving 3 bases of the junction unmatched. The clonotype comes from a woman in her 30s in good health. Sample: blood. This chain uses TRBV7-8 with TRBJ2-1, with 13 bases identical to TRBD2. The CDR3 DNA follows: TGTGCCAGCAGCTTAGCACTAGCGGGGGGGTCTTACAATGAGCAGTTCTTC. Protein product: CASSLALAGGSYNEQFF.